This T cell receptor beta chain is drawn from a study of long-term antiretroviral therapy in people with HIV. To note about this clone: Antigen unknown.

At the survey level, the v3.0 immunoSEQ assay was run. Assay: immunoSEQ multiplex PCR; the TCRdb copy retains only in-frame clones and omits some. Among about 20,000 clones listed, approximately 78% were seen once. CDR1 is SNHLY and CDR2 is FYNNEI in the germline V gene. The CDR3 spans 14 residues. Trimming shortened V by 6 bases and J by 4 bases, and 12 bases separated the two germline ends. Study-wide results and caveats: Narrower CDR3 length ranges marked HIV repertoires relative to controls. Post-ART diversity increased but stayed below transplant donor controls. Collection spanned 2004 to 2017; ART regimens may be less effective than current ones.

This sample comprised unsorted PBMCs, obtained 0.6 years after starting antiretroviral therapy. This TCR was recovered from a woman under 30 with HIV. This rearrangement joins TRBV2 to TRBJ1-4; D not certain. CDR3 coding DNA: TGTGCCAGCAGCGACGGAGGCAGTAATGAAAAACTGTTTTTT. Amino acids: CASSDGGSNEKLFF.